These 2 T cell receptor beta chains were sequenced from one sample in a study of Graves' ophthalmopathy and Graves' hyperthyroidism. TCR beta CDR3 regions were amplified from RNA transcripts. In the first round, RT-PCR was carried out with HTBI primers, and a multiplex PCR formed the second round. One entry per CDR3 protein results from TCRdb running MiXCR on the multiplex PCR reads. The sample has 200,000 to 300,000 distinct CDR3 sequences, around 50% seen once. The sequenced material came from peripheral blood. The receptor source for this set is an adult man with Graves' ophthalmopathy.

The rearrangement links TRBV19 to TRBJ1-4; D is unresolved. The CDR3 is made up of 13 amino acids. The germline gives CDR1 LNHDA, CDR2 SQIVND (reference sequence). Between the trimmed V and J ends, which lost 7 bases and 5 bases, there was a span of 11 bases. CDR3 bases: TGTGCCAGTACCACAGTACGGAATGAAAAACTGTTTTTT. Encoded protein: CASTTVRNEKLFF.

The chain uses TRBV6-6 and TRBJ1-2; D gene unclear. Trimming cost V 0 bases and J 6 bases, with 17 bases left between them. In germline, CDR1 is MNHNY, CDR2 SVGAGI (reference sequence). The CDR3 sequence is 16 residues long. CDR3 sequence: CASSYSGVGGQDGYTF. The DNA for the CDR3 is TGTGCCAGCAGTTACTCCGGGGTTGGAGGTCAGGATGGCTACACCTTC.